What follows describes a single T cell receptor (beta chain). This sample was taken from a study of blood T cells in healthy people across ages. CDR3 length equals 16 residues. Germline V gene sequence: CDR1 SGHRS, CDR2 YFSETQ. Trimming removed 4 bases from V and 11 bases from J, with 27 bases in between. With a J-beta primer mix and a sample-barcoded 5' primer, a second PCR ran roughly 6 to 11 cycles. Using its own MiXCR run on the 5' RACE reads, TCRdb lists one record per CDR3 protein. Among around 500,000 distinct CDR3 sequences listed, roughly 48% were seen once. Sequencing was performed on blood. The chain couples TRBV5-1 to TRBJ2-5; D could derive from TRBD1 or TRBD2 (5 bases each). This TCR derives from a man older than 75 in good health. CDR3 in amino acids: CASSGSGTLISNEQYF. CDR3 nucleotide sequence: TGCGCCAGCAGCGGATCCGGGACGTTAATTTCCAATGAGCAGTACTTC.